Following are 17 T cell receptor beta chains from one sample sequenced in a study of blood T cell repertoires in COVID-19. Some clones are missing from TCRdb's copy, which holds only in-frame ones; the method was immunoSEQ multiplex PCR. The table lists tens of thousands of clones, 70% to 90% of them singletons, with approximately 3.6% in the top ten. Sequenced material: peripheral blood. These receptors were taken from a man aged 65-85 years with acute or convalescent COVID-19.

The genes are TRBV7-3 and TRBJ2-2; no clear D. The V end was cut by 5 bases, the J end by 0 bases, with 4 bases between. CDR3 length equals 13 residues. Germline V gene data show CDR1 as SGHTA and CDR2 as FQGTGA. CDR3 DNA sequence: TGTGCCAGCAGCCACACGAACACCGGGGAGCTGTTTTTT. Translating gives CASSHTNTGELFF.

The CDR3 region has the DNA TGTGCCAGCAAGGGGCACCAACTTTACTCCTACAATGAGCAGTTCTTC. It encodes CASKGHQLYSYNEQFF. This chain uses TRBV27 with TRBJ2-1, with D tentatively TRBD1 (5 bases). Trimming removed 7 bases at V and 0 bases at J, with 16 bases between. CDR1 is MNHEY, CDR2 SMNVEV, per germline (reference sequence). This CDR3 is 16 amino acids long.

V is TRBV6-5 and J is TRBJ1-4; 10 bases line up with TRBD1. There are 16 residues in the CDR3. V lost 2 bases and J lost 4; bases outside the gene matches: 4. Germline V CDR1 and CDR2: MNHEY, SVGAGI. CDR3 coding DNA: TGTGCCAGCAGTTACCAATGGACAGGGGGTAATGAAAAACTGTTTTTT. Amino acid sequence: CASSYQWTGGNEKLFF.

This clone was detected a few times. V gene TRBV29-1 combines with J gene TRBJ1-6, with D uncertain. The CDR3 totals 17 residues. The V end was cut by 3 bases, the J end by 6 bases, with 21 bases between. The germline gives CDR1 SQVTM, CDR2 ANQGSEA. CDR3 bases: TGCAGCGTTGACGGGCAGGAGGAAAAAAACCTTAATTCACCCCTCCACTTT. Amino acid sequence: CSVDGQEEKNLNSPLHF.

The chain uses TRBV6-5 and TRBJ1-2; 7 bases map to TRBD1. CDR3 length: 16 residues. Trimming cost V 0 bases and J 0 bases; bases outside gene matches: 4. CDR1 is MNHEY and CDR2 is SVGAGI in the germline V gene. The CDR3 region is CASSYSGTVTNYGYTF. CDR3 coding DNA: TGTGCCAGCAGTTACTCTGGGACAGTCACTAACTATGGCTACACCTTC.

V usage is TRBV27 and J usage is TRBJ2-3, with D perhaps matching TRBD2 (5 bases). Germline CDR1 is MNHEY and CDR2 is SMNVEV (reference sequence). V lost 3 bases, J lost 0 bases, and 7 bases lay in between. The CDR3 spans 14 residues. DNA for the CDR3: TGTGCCAGCAGTTTTGGCGGGAGCACAGATACGCAGTATTTT. This codes for CASSFGGSTDTQYF.

This clone was found once. The V and J genes are TRBV25-1 and TRBJ1-6; D is perhaps TRBD1 (5 bases). Trimming stripped 2 bases from V and 10 bases from J, with 15 bases between. The CDR3 spans 15 residues. In germline, CDR1 is MGHDK, CDR2 SYGVNS. The CDR3 bases are TGTGCCAGCAGTGAACCGCGGGGCCAAAGCTCACCCCTCCACTTT. As protein: CASSEPRGQSSPLHF.

The chain uses TRBV2 and TRBJ2-7, with D possibly TRBD1 on 6 matching bases. Between the trimmed V and J ends, which lost 5 bases and 7 bases, there was a span of 12 bases. Germline V gene lookup returns CDR1 SNHLY and CDR2 FYNNEI. This CDR3 is built from 12 residues. This CDR3 reads CASSSGVREQYF. The DNA for the CDR3 is TGTGCCAGCAGTTCAGGGGTGCGGGAGCAGTACTTC.

The genes are TRBV4-2 and TRBJ1-1; D call uncertain. The germline CDR1 and CDR2 sequences are LGHNA and YNFKEQ. V dropped 0 bases and J dropped 4 bases, with 15 bases sitting between them. The CDR3 length is 16 residues. The CDR3 here is CASSQDLGVSGTEAFF. DNA for the CDR3: TGTGCCAGCAGCCAAGATCTTGGGGTGAGCGGCACTGAAGCTTTCTTT.

This chain connects TRBV7-8 to TRBJ1-2; D ambiguous. From germline, CDR1 is SGHVS and CDR2 FQNEAQ. V lost 5 bases and J 4 bases, leaving 8 bases between the germline ends. This CDR3 has 12 amino acids. CDR3 sequence reads: CASSPGIYGYTF. CDR3 bases: TGTGCCAGCAGCCCGGGGATCTATGGCTACACCTTC.

The rearrangement links TRBV11-2 to TRBJ2-7; perhaps TRBD2 as D (6 bases). Trimming shortened V by 2 bases and J by 4 bases, and 12 bases separated the two germline ends. Germline V lookup: CDR1 SGHAT, CDR2 FQNNGV. This CDR3 spans 14 amino acids. In DNA, the CDR3 is TGTGCCAGCAGCTTACCCTATGCGGGGTACGAGCAGTACTTC. It yields the protein CASSLPYAGYEQYF.

This rearrangement joins TRBV21-1 to TRBJ2-7; TRBD1, as called in the table, went unchecked against the DNA. TRBV21-1 is listed as a pseudogene. The CDR3 contains 15 residues. CDR3 sequence (DNA): TGTGCCAGCAGCAAAGCGAGCGGACAGTCCTACGAGCAGTACTTC. It encodes CASSKASGQSYEQYF.

The chain employs TRBV2 and TRBJ1-2; no firm D call. Looked up from germline, CDR1 is SNHLY and CDR2 is FYNNEI. The V and J ends lost 3 bases and 3 bases respectively, with 11 bases between them. There are 14 residues in the CDR3. CDR3 residues: CASSDEWQDYGYTF. DNA for the CDR3: TGTGCCAGCAGTGACGAGTGGCAGGACTATGGCTACACCTTC.

This sequence joins TRBV3-1 (or the pseudogene TRBV3-2) and TRBJ2-1, with 10 bases that match TRBD2. CDR1 and CDR2 from the germline V gene are LGHDT and YNNKEL (reference sequence). CDR3 size: 15 residues. J was trimmed by 8 bases and V by 1 base; bases with no gene match: 5. CDR3: CASSQALAGTDEQFF. Written as DNA, the CDR3 is TGTGCCAGCAGCCAAGCACTAGCGGGGACGGATGAGCAGTTCTTC.

Here the CDR3 reads CSVVRGGGNTGELFF. The DNA for the CDR3 is TGCAGCGTTGTAAGAGGGGGCGGGAACACCGGGGAGCTGTTTTTT. This sequence joins TRBV29-1 and TRBJ2-2; TRBD1 agrees at 7 bases. From germline, CDR1 is SQVTM and CDR2 ANQGSEA. The CDR3 has 15 residues. V shed 4 bases, J shed 1 base, and the junction held 6 bases outside the gene matches.

This clone was seen once. The chain combines TRBV21-1 with TRBJ1-5. TRBV21-1 is a listed pseudogene. This CDR3 is 18 amino acids long. CDR3 coding DNA: TGTGCCAGCAGCAAAGTTCGAGATTCGGGGGATAGCAATCAGCCCCAGCATTTT. Protein: CASSKVRDSGDSNQPQHF.

This chain links TRBV19 with TRBJ1-6; D possibly corresponds to TRBD1 (6 bases). The V and J ends lost 7 bases and 5 bases respectively, with 15 bases between them. CDR1 LNHDA and CDR2 SQIVND come from the germline V gene (reference sequence). There are 15 residues in the CDR3. The CDR3 DNA reads TGTGCCAGTACCTGGGGGGGCCGGGATAATTCACCCCTCCACTTT. Translating it yields CASTWGGRDNSPLHF.